Below, one T cell receptor beta chain is given with its context. Antigen: not known. The primer mix had 60 Vbeta and 13 Jbeta primers. Using immunoSEQ multiplex PCR, the repertoire was profiled, and TCRdb retains in-frame clones only, with some absent. Here the sample spans around 120,000 clones, approximately 80% being singletons. Donors were nominally healthy when sampled, though unrecorded immune exposures were likely. The sample originates from a study of cytomegalovirus exposure and HLA in healthy donors. The germline V gene has CDR1 LGHNA and CDR2 YSLEER. This CDR3 has 16 amino acids. V was cut by 0 bases and J by 1 base, with 11 bases left in between. Study findings and constraints: Later work found most CMV-associated TCR beta chains apparently HLA-restricted. Among TCR beta chains, those listed as cytomegalovirus-associated numbered over 150. Because they were indistinguishable, some V segments, including TRBV6-2 and TRBV6-3, were excluded.

Sequencing was carried out using PBMCs. The chain has TRBV4-3 and TRBJ2-3; no definite D call. This clonotype was sampled from a woman aged 40-49 years in good health and CMV-seropositive. CDR3 bases: TGCGCCAGCAGCCAAGAGTTGGGCTCAGGCACAGATACGCAGTATTTT. This gives the protein CASSQELGSGTDTQYF.